The T cell receptor beta chain under discussion was sequenced for a study of T-cell memory formation after mild COVID-19. The overall study: The TCR clusters were mostly specific to one donor.

CDR3 length: 15 amino acids. The germline V and J ends were trimmed by 4 bases and 6 bases, with 16 bases remaining between them. CDR1 and CDR2 from the germline V gene are SEHNR and FQNEAQ (reference sequence). In its sample, this clonotype was seen many times. No antigen is known for it. TCRdb reanalysed the 5' RACE reads using MiXCR and keeps one entry per CDR3 protein. This table holds under 550,000 distinct CDR3 sequences, roughly 18% found once. Findings and caveats of the study: Whether second-wave clones peaking at day 37 were SARS-CoV-2 specific went unconfirmed.

The source material was PBMCs or a T cell subset sorted from them (not recorded which). V is TRBV7-9 and J is TRBJ2-1; D is tentatively TRBD1 or TRBD2 (7 bases each). This TCR was sampled from a man aged 18 to 30 who had mild COVID-19 (a few samples of this study predate the infection). Cell type and time point are not known. CDR3 sequence: CASSSGGGSLNEQFF. In DNA, the CDR3 is TGTGCCAGCAGCTCAGGGGGGGGAAGCCTCAATGAGCAGTTCTTC.